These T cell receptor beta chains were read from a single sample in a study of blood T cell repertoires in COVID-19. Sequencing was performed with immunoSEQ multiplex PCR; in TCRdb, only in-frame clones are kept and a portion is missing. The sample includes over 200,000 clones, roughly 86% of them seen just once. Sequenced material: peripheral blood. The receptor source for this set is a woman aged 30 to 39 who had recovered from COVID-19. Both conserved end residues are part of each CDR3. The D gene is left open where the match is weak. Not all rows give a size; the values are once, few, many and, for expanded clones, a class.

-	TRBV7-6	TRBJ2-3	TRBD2	CASSTLAGGITDTQYF	TGTGCCAGCAGCACACTAGCGGGGGGGATCACAGATACGCAGTATTTT
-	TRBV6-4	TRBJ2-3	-	CASSARSGGVSDTQYF	TGTGCCAGCAGTGCCCGGTCTGGCGGGGTATCAGATACGCAGTATTTT
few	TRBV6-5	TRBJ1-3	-	CASRRGYSGNTIYF	TGTGCCAGCAGAAGGGGCTACTCTGGAAACACCATATATTTT
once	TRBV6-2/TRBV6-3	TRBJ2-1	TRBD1	CASSYLTGGLRVGEQFF	TGTGCCAGCAGTTACCTCACAGGGGGTCTTCGAGTGGGTGAGCAGTTCTTC
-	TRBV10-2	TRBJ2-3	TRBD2	CASRGVAGGPGTQYF	TGCGCCAGCAGGGGCGTAGCGGGGGGGCCGGGTACGCAGTATTTT
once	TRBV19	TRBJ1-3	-	CASSTPLGAGNTIYF	TGTGCCAGTAGCACCCCCCTGGGAGCAGGAAACACCATATATTTT
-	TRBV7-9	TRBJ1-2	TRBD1	CASSTRDRDGGYTF	TGTGCCAGCAGCACCCGGGACAGGGATGGTGGCTACACCTTC
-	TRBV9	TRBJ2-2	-	CASSARGPANTGELFF	TGTGCCAGCAGCGCGCGGGGGCCTGCGAACACCGGGGAGCTGTTTTTT
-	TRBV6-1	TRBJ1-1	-	CASSEAGGPVF	TGTGCCAGCAGTGAAGCCGGGGGACCAGTGTTT
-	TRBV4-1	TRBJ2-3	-	CASRLTGLGTDTQYF	TGCGCCAGCAGACTAACGGGATTGGGCACAGATACGCAGTATTTT
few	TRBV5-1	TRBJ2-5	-	CASSFGDSLETQYF	TGCGCCAGCAGCTTCGGGGATTCCCTTGAGACCCAGTACTTC
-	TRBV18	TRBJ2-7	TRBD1	CASSPPDRRNEQYF	TGTGCCAGCTCACCCCCGGACAGGCGGAACGAGCAGTACTTC
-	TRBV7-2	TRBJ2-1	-	CASSLARGGWQEQFF	TGTGCCAGCAGCTTAGCGAGGGGGGGATGGCAGGAGCAGTTCTTC
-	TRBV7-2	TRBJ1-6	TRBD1	CASSLDRDRGNSPLHF	TGTGCCAGCAGCTTAGACCGGGACAGGGGTAATTCACCCCTCCACTTT
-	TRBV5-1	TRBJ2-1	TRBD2	CASSSGTSGGADEQFF	TGCGCCAGCAGCTCCGGGACTAGCGGGGGGGCGGATGAGCAGTTCTTC
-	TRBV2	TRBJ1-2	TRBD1	CASSLDRGQGYTF	TGTGCCAGCAGTTTGGACAGGGGACAGGGCTACACCTTC
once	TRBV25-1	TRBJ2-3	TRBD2	CASRRGVQADTQYF	TGTGCCAGCAGGCGGGGGGTTCAGGCAGATACGCAGTATTTT